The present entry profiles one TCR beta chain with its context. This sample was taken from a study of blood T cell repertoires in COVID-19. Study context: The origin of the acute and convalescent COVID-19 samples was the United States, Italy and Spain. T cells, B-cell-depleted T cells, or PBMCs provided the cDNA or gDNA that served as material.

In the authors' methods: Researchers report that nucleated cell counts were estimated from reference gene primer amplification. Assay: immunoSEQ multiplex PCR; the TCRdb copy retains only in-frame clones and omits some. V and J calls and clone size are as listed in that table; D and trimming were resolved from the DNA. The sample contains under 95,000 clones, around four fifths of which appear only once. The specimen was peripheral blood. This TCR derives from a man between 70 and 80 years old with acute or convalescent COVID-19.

The CDR3 DNA reads as TGTGCCACCAGCAGAGATCGGCGGGTAAACGATGGCTACACCTTC. Protein sequence: CATSRDRRVNDGYTF. The rearrangement joins TRBV15 to TRBJ1-2; D remains unclear. CDR1 is LNHNV, CDR2 YYDKDF, per germline (reference sequence). This CDR3 spans 15 amino acids. Between the trimmed V and J ends, which lost 0 bases and 6 bases, there was a span of 14 bases. Based on the CDR3 plus reference TRBV15 and TRBJ1-2, the full variable domain is DAMVIQNPRYQVTQFGKPVTLSCSQTLNHNVMYWYQQKSSQAPKLLFHYYDKDFNNEADTPDNFQSRRPNTSFCFLDIRSPGLGDTAMYLCATSRDRRVNDGYTFGSGTRLTVV.